This T cell receptor beta chain was retrieved from a study of control samples from healthy donors and cancer patients. Profiling relied on immunoSEQ multiplex PCR, and the TCRdb table lists in-frame clones only, not all of them. The sample has about 410,000 clones, 90% seen once. The V gene lost 1 base and the J gene lost 2 bases, with 12 bases spanning the gap. CDR3 length equals 15 residues. CDR1 and CDR2 from the germline V gene are LGHDT and YNNKEL (reference sequence). The chain joins TRBV3-1 (or the pseudogene TRBV3-2) to TRBJ2-7; D may match TRBD1 or TRBD2 (6 bases each). Sequences were obtained from PBMCs. The origin of this receptor is a man aged 40-55 years with head and neck cancer. The CDR3 nucleotides read TGTGCCAGCAGCCAAGGGGGGGCCTTACCCTACGAGCAGTACTTC. It yields the protein CASSQGGALPYEQYF.